The present T cell receptor (beta chain) was sequenced within a study of blood T cell repertoires in COVID-19. The wider study: Samples representing acute and convalescent COVID-19 were sourced from the United States, Italy and Spain. T cells, B-cell-depleted T cells, or PBMCs supplied cDNA or gDNA.

Source study methods: Using reference gene primer amplification, nucleated cell counts were estimated. The protocol was immunoSEQ multiplex PCR, while the TCRdb copy is restricted to in-frame clones and leaves out a portion. V and J calls and clone size are those listed in that table; D and trimming were worked out from the DNA. This repertoire shows over 150,000 clones, around nine tenths found once; its top ten account for 15% to 20%. This CDR3 is 14 amino acids long. The germline V gene has CDR1 SEHNR and CDR2 FQNEAQ (reference sequence). Unmatched junction bases numbered 5, after V lost 1 base and J lost 5 bases. Seattle patients were enrolled during active infection and followed longitudinally.

The origin of this receptor is a man aged 45-60 years with COVID-19, enrolled during active disease. V and J are TRBV7-9 and TRBJ2-7, with 7 bases aligning to TRBD2. Sequencing was carried out using peripheral blood. The CDR3 DNA reads TGTGCCAGCAGCTTAGTTGCGGGAGAGGACGAGCAGTACTTC. Its translation: CASSLVAGEDEQYF.